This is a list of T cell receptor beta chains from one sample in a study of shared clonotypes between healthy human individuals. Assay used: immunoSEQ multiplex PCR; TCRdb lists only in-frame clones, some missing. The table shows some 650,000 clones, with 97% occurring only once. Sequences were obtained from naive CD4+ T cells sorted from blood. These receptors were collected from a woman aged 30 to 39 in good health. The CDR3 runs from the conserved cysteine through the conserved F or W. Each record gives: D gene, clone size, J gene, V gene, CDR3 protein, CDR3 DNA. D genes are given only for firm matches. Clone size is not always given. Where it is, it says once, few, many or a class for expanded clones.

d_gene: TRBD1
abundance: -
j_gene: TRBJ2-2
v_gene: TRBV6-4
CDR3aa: CASKWDSNTGELFF
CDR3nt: TGTGCCAGCAAGTGGGACAGTAACACCGGGGAGCTGTTTTTT

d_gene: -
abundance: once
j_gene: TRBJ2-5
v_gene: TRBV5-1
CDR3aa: CASSLGGRSEETQYF
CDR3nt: TGCGCCAGCAGCTTAGGTGGGAGGAGTGAAGAGACCCAGTACTTC

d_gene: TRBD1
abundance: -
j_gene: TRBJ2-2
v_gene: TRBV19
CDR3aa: CASSSGQGLSGELFF
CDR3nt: TGTGCCAGTAGTAGCGGACAGGGCCTCTCCGGGGAGCTGTTTTTT

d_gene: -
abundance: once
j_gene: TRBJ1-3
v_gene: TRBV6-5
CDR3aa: CASRPVGGNTIYF
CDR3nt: TGTGCCAGCAGGCCCGTGGGTGGAAACACCATATATTTT

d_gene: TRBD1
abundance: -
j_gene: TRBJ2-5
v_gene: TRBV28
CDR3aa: CASSLIGTALGEQYF
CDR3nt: TGTGCCAGCAGTTTGATCGGGACAGCCCTGGGAGAGCAGTACTTC

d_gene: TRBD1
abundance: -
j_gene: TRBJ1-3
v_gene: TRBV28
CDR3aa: CASSAGTASGNTIYF
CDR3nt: TGTGCCAGCAGCGCAGGGACAGCCTCTGGAAACACCATATATTTT

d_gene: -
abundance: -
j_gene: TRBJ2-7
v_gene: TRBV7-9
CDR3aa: CASSLKGDRYEQYF
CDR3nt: TGTGCCAGCAGCTTAAAGGGGGACCGCTACGAGCAGTACTTC

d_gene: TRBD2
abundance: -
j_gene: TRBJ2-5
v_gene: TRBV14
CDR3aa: CASSLRTSWETQYF
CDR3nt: TGTGCCAGCAGCCTTCGGACTAGCTGGGAGACCCAGTACTTC

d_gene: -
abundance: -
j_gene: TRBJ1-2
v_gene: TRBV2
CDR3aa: CASSVSYLNGYTF
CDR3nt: TGTGCCAGCAGTGTTTCGTATCTCAACGGCTACACCTTC

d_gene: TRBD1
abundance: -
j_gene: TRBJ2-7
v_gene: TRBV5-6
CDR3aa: CASSSRFGTGVYEQYF
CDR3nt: TGTGCCAGCAGTTCTCGATTCGGGACAGGGGTCTACGAGCAGTACTTC

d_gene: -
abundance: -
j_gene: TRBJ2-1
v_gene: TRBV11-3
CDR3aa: CASSSTSTANEQFF
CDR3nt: TGTGCCAGCAGCTCAACCTCGACCGCGAATGAGCAGTTCTTC

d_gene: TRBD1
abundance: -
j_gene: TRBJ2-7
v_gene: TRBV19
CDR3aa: CASSIDPGQGVYEQYF
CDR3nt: TGTGCCAGTAGTATAGACCCGGGACAGGGGGTCTACGAGCAGTACTTC

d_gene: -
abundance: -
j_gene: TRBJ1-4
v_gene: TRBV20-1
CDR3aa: CSVLKEKLFF
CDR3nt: TGCAGTGTCCTGAAGGAAAAACTGTTTTTT

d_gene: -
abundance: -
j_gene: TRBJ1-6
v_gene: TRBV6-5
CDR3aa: CASSSQVLVNSPLHF
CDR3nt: TGTGCCAGCAGTTCCCAGGTGCTGGTTAATTCACCCCTCCACTTT